Listed below are T cell receptor beta chains from one sample, sequenced in a study of vaccination effects on CD4 cells after COVID-19. The protocol was immunoSEQ multiplex PCR, while the TCRdb copy is restricted to in-frame clones and leaves out a portion. The sample records around 23,000 clones, 75% to 85% being singletons. Antigens of these TCRs are unknown. Specimen: CD4+ T cells from PBMCs cultured with a peptide pool, collected before COVID-19 vaccination. The receptors stem from a human donor who had a prior SARS-CoV-2 infection. CDR3s leave out the opening cysteine and the closing phenylalanine or tryptophan. Fields, in order: J gene, V gene, clone size, CDR3 protein. A row's size may be missing; if present it is once, few, many or a size class.

j_call: TRBJ2-1; v_call: TRBV12-3/TRBV12-4; clone_size: few; cdr3_aa: ASSLASYNEQF
j_call: TRBJ2-5; v_call: TRBV3-1/TRBV3-2; clone_size: NA; cdr3_aa: ASSQAPSGQETQY
j_call: TRBJ2-7; v_call: TRBV6-5; clone_size: NA; cdr3_aa: ASRLFQVDGYEQY
j_call: TRBJ2-2; v_call: TRBV5-1; clone_size: NA; cdr3_aa: ASSLWRGANTGELF
j_call: TRBJ1-1; v_call: TRBV7-3; clone_size: NA; cdr3_aa: ASRLNPNTEAF
j_call: TRBJ1-2; v_call: TRBV30; clone_size: NA; cdr3_aa: AWRSGQNYGYT
j_call: TRBJ1-2; v_call: TRBV9; clone_size: NA; cdr3_aa: ASSEGIHRAYYGYT
j_call: TRBJ1-5; v_call: TRBV30; clone_size: NA; cdr3_aa: AWSGIGVYQPQH
j_call: TRBJ2-3; v_call: TRBV19; clone_size: NA; cdr3_aa: ASSIAGLSTDTQY
j_call: TRBJ1-5; v_call: TRBV12-3/TRBV12-4; clone_size: NA; cdr3_aa: ASTHNGPQH
j_call: TRBJ2-2; v_call: TRBV30; clone_size: few; cdr3_aa: AWHLGGTGELF
j_call: TRBJ2-1; v_call: TRBV28; clone_size: NA; cdr3_aa: ASSSRDRGLNEQF
j_call: TRBJ1-1; v_call: TRBV4-1; clone_size: few; cdr3_aa: ASSQKGAGNTEAF
j_call: TRBJ1-1; v_call: TRBV18; clone_size: NA; cdr3_aa: ASSQSNGWNTEAF
j_call: TRBJ1-1; v_call: TRBV5-1; clone_size: NA; cdr3_aa: ASSLEAGTARNTEAF
j_call: TRBJ2-7; v_call: TRBV11-3; clone_size: NA; cdr3_aa: ASSSRGWD
j_call: TRBJ2-7; v_call: TRBV6-5; clone_size: once; cdr3_aa: ASSSAQGGYEQY
j_call: TRBJ2-3; v_call: TRBV7-9; clone_size: NA; cdr3_aa: ASSSARGSTDTQY
j_call: TRBJ2-1; v_call: TRBV15; clone_size: few; cdr3_aa: ATSRVSGRPF
j_call: TRBJ1-6; v_call: TRBV10-3; clone_size: NA; cdr3_aa: AISRDRDNSPLH
j_call: TRBJ2-2; v_call: TRBV5-1; clone_size: NA; cdr3_aa: ASSLRLADTGELF
j_call: TRBJ2-3; v_call: TRBV7-9; clone_size: NA; cdr3_aa: ASSFTPLGDTQY
j_call: TRBJ2-5; v_call: TRBV18; clone_size: NA; cdr3_aa: ASSLPPETQY
j_call: TRBJ2-6; v_call: TRBV2; clone_size: NA; cdr3_aa: ASGGDRGLSGANVLT
j_call: TRBJ1-2; v_call: TRBV29-1; clone_size: few; cdr3_aa: SVEERGYT
j_call: TRBJ2-3; v_call: TRBV5-1; clone_size: NA; cdr3_aa: ASSRTGYTDTQY
j_call: TRBJ2-5; v_call: TRBV9; clone_size: NA; cdr3_aa: ASSANPGQRPPQY
j_call: TRBJ1-6; v_call: TRBV27; clone_size: NA; cdr3_aa: ASSRGRTPLH
j_call: TRBJ1-4; v_call: TRBV11-2; clone_size: NA; cdr3_aa: ASSPTGTVGEKLF
j_call: TRBJ2-5; v_call: TRBV7-3; clone_size: NA; cdr3_aa: ASSPGQGITYQETQY
j_call: TRBJ1-2; v_call: TRBV7-3; clone_size: NA; cdr3_aa: ASSPTGGYGYT
j_call: TRBJ2-1; v_call: TRBV6-5; clone_size: NA; cdr3_aa: ASSSTYRTDNEQF
j_call: TRBJ2-5; v_call: TRBV2; clone_size: NA; cdr3_aa: ASWLLQETQY